A selection of T cell receptor beta chains follows, all from one sample in a study of blood T cell repertoires in COVID-19. This table comes from immunoSEQ multiplex PCR, and its TCRdb copy is limited to in-frame clones, with some not included. The sample consists of tens of thousands of clones, around 85% of them appearing once. The sample was peripheral blood. The receptors derive from a human donor in a cohort sampled during active COVID-19. Each CDR3 is given with its conserved first and last residue. The D gene is left open where the match is weak. Clone sizes are given selectively: once, few, many, or a class where the clone is expanded.

cdr3_nt,cdr3_aa,clone_size,d_call,v_call,j_call
TGTGCCAGCAGCTTAGGAGGCGGGGGAGAGACCCAGTACTTC,CASSLGGGGETQYF,.,TRBD2,TRBV7-2,TRBJ2-5
TGTGCCACCAGTCCCCGGTGGGCTAGCGGGAGTGGAAATACGCAGTATTTT,CATSPRWASGSGNTQYF,.,TRBD2,TRBV24-1,TRBJ2-3
TGTGCCAGCAGGGGGACAGGGGACCAAGAGACCCAGTACTTC,CASRGTGDQETQYF,.,TRBD1,TRBV6-9,TRBJ2-5
TGTGCCAGCAGCCCGACAGCCTCCACAGATACGCAGTATTTT,CASSPTASTDTQYF,.,.,TRBV11-3,TRBJ2-3
TGCAGCGCGTCCCTCGGGTTGAACACTGAAGCTTTCTTT,CSASLGLNTEAFF,.,.,TRBV29-1,TRBJ1-1
TGTGCCAGCAGCTTTACAGGGGTGGAGACCCAGTACTTC,CASSFTGVETQYF,.,TRBD1,TRBV11-2,TRBJ2-5
TGCGCCAGCAGTGAGGTTAGCACAGATACGCAGTATTTT,CASSEVSTDTQYF,.,.,TRBV5-1,TRBJ2-3
TGTGCCAGCAGCCTGACAGGGGGCCGGCGGGAGGGCTACAATGAGCAGTTCTTC,CASSLTGGRREGYNEQFF,.,.,TRBV3-1/TRBV3-2,TRBJ2-1
TGTGCCAGCAGCCCGCGGACACACACCGGGGAGCTGTTTTTT,CASSPRTHTGELFF,few,.,TRBV9,TRBJ2-2
TGCGCCAGCAGCCCCTGGCGGGGCGGGAACACTGAAGCTTTCTTT,CASSPWRGGNTEAFF,few,.,TRBV5-1,TRBJ1-1
TGTGCCAGCAGCTTAGAGGCGACAGGGTATTACGAGCAGTACTTC,CASSLEATGYYEQYF,few,TRBD1,TRBV7-9,TRBJ2-7
TGTGCCAGCAGCTTAACGACTAGCGGGGGATCCGAGCAGTACTTC,CASSLTTSGGSEQYF,.,TRBD2,TRBV7-6,TRBJ2-7
TGTGCCAGCAGCTTCGGACAGGGGGGCGAGCAGTTCTTC,CASSFGQGGEQFF,.,TRBD1,TRBV7-3,TRBJ2-1
TGTGCCAGCAGCTTAGTCGTATCAGGATACGAGCAGTACTTC,CASSLVVSGYEQYF,.,.,TRBV11-2,TRBJ2-7
TGTGCCACCAGTGATTGGCAGGGCATAGACACCGGGGAGCTGTTTTTT,CATSDWQGIDTGELFF,once,.,TRBV24-1,TRBJ2-2
TGTGCCAGCAGCTCCAGGGACTCCTACGAGCAGTACTTC,CASSSRDSYEQYF,.,.,TRBV7-9,TRBJ2-7
TGCAGCGTTGAGGACAGCCTCTACGAGCAGTACTTC,CSVEDSLYEQYF,.,.,TRBV29-1,TRBJ2-7
TGTGCCAGCAGTTACGAGGCCCTAAGGGGCTACACCTTC,CASSYEALRGYTF,once,.,TRBV6-6,TRBJ1-2
TGCGCCAGCAGCCAAGTCTCCGGGTTGGTGCAGTACTTC,CASSQVSGLVQYF,.,.,TRBV4-1,TRBJ2-7
TGTGCCAGCACCAAAGCAGGGGGCGCCGTGTACGAGCAGTACTTC,CASTKAGGAVYEQYF,.,TRBD1,TRBV6-5,TRBJ2-7
TGTGCCAGCAGCCTCCGGACCGGGATAGGATCTAATGAAAAACTGTTTTTT,CASSLRTGIGSNEKLFF,.,.,TRBV9,TRBJ1-4
TGTGCCAGCAGCTTAGATAGCAGGGTTCCTTTTCAGAACACTGAAGCTTTCTTT,CASSLDSRVPFQNTEAFF,.,.,TRBV7-6,TRBJ1-1
TGTGCCAGTAGTATAGTCGGGGGACAGGGGAGAAATGAGCAGTTCTTC,CASSIVGGQGRNEQFF,.,TRBD1,TRBV19,TRBJ2-1
TGTGCCACCAGTGGATCGCCGGGAGAAACAGATACGCAGTATTTT,CATSGSPGETDTQYF,.,.,TRBV24-1,TRBJ2-3
TGTGCCAGCAGCTTAAGTAGGACTAGCGAAAAAGGGAATGAGCAGTTCTTC,CASSLSRTSEKGNEQFF,.,TRBD2,TRBV7-2,TRBJ2-1